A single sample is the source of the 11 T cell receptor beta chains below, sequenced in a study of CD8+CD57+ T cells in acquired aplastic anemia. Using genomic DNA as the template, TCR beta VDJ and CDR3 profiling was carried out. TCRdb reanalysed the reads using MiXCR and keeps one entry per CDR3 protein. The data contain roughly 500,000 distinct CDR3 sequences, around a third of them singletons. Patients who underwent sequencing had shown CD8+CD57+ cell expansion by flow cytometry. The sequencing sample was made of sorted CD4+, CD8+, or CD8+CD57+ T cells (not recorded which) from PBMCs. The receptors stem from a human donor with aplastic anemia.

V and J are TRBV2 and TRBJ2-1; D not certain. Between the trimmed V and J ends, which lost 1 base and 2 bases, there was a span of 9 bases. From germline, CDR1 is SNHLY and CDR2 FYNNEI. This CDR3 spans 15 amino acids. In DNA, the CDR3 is TGTGCCAGCAGTGAAGAAGCATACCCCTACAATGAGCAGTTCTTC. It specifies CASSEEAYPYNEQFF.

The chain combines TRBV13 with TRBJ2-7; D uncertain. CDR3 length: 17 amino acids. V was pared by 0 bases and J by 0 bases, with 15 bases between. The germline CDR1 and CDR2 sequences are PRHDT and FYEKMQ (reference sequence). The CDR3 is CASSLGPPRVDSYEQYF. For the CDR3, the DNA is TGTGCCAGCAGCTTAGGCCCCCCCCGGGTAGACTCCTACGAGCAGTACTTC. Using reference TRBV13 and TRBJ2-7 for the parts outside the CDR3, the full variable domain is AAGVIQSPRHLIKEKRETATLKCYPIPRHDTVYWYQQGPGQDPQFLISFYEKMQSDKGSIPDRFSAQQFSDYHSELNMSSLELGDSALYFCASSLGPPRVDSYEQYFGPGTRLTVT.

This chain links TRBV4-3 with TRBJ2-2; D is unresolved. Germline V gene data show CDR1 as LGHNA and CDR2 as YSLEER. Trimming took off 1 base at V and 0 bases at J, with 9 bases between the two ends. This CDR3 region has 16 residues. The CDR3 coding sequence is TGCGCCAGCAGCCAAGGGTCGGCAGCGAACACCGGGGAGCTGTTTTTT. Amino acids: CASSQGSAANTGELFF.

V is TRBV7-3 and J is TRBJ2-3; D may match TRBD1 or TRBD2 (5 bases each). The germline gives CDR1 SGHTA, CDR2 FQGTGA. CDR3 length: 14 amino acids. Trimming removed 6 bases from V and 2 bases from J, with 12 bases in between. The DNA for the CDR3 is TGTGCCAGCAGTGACGGGACCCACACAGATACGCAGTATTTT. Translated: CASSDGTHTDTQYF. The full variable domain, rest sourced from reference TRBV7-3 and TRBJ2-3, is GAGVSQTPSNKVTEKGKYVELRCDPISGHTALYWYRQSLGQGPEFLIYFQGTGAADDSGLPNDRFFAVRPEGSVSTLKIQRTERGDSAVYLCASSDGTHTDTQYFGPGTRLTVL.

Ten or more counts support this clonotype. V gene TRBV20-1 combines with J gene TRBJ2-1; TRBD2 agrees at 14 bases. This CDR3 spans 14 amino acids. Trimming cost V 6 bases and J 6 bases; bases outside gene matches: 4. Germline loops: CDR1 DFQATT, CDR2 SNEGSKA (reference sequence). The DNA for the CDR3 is TGCAGTGCCATCGGGACTAGCGGGGGCAATGAGCAGTTCTTC. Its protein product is CSAIGTSGGNEQFF.

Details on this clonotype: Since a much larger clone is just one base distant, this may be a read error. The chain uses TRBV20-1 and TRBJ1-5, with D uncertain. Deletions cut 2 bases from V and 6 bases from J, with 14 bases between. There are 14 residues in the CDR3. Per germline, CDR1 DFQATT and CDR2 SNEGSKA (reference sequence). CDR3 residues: CSARQMEGSQPQHF. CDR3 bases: TGCAGTGCTAGACAGATGGAGGGAAGTCAGCCCCAGCATTTT.

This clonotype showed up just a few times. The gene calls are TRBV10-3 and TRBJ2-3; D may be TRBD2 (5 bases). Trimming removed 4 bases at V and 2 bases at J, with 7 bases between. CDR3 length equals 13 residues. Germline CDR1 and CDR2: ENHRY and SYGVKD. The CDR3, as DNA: TGTGCCATCAGTGCTAGCCCCACAGATACGCAGTATTTT. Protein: CAISASPTDTQYF.

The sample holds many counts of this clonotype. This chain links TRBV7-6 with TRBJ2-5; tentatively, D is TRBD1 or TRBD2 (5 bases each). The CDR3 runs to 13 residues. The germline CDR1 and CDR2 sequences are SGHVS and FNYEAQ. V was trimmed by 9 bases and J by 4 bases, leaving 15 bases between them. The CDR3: CASSLQGRETQYF. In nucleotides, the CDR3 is TGTGCCAGTAGTCTCCAGGGACGAGAGACCCAGTACTTC.

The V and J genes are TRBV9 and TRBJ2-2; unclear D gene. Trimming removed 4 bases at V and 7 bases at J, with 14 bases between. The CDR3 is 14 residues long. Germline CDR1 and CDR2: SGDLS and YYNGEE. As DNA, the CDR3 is TGTGCCAGCAGCCCCACGGGCGAGAGCGGGGAGCTGTTTTTT. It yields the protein CASSPTGESGELFF.

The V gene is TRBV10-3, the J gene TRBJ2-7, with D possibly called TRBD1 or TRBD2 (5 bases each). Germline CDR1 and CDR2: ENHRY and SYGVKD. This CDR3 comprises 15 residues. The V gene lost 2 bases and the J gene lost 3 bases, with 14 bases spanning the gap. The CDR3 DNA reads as TGTGCCATCAGTGAGATGAGTGGGGGAATCTACGAGCAGTACTTC. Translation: CAISEMSGGIYEQYF.

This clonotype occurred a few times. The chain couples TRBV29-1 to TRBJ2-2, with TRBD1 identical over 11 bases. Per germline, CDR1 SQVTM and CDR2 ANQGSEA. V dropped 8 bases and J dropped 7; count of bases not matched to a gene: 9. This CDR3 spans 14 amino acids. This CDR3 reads CSYRDRGSNGELFF. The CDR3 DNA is TGCAGCTACCGGGACAGGGGGAGTAACGGGGAGCTGTTTTTT.